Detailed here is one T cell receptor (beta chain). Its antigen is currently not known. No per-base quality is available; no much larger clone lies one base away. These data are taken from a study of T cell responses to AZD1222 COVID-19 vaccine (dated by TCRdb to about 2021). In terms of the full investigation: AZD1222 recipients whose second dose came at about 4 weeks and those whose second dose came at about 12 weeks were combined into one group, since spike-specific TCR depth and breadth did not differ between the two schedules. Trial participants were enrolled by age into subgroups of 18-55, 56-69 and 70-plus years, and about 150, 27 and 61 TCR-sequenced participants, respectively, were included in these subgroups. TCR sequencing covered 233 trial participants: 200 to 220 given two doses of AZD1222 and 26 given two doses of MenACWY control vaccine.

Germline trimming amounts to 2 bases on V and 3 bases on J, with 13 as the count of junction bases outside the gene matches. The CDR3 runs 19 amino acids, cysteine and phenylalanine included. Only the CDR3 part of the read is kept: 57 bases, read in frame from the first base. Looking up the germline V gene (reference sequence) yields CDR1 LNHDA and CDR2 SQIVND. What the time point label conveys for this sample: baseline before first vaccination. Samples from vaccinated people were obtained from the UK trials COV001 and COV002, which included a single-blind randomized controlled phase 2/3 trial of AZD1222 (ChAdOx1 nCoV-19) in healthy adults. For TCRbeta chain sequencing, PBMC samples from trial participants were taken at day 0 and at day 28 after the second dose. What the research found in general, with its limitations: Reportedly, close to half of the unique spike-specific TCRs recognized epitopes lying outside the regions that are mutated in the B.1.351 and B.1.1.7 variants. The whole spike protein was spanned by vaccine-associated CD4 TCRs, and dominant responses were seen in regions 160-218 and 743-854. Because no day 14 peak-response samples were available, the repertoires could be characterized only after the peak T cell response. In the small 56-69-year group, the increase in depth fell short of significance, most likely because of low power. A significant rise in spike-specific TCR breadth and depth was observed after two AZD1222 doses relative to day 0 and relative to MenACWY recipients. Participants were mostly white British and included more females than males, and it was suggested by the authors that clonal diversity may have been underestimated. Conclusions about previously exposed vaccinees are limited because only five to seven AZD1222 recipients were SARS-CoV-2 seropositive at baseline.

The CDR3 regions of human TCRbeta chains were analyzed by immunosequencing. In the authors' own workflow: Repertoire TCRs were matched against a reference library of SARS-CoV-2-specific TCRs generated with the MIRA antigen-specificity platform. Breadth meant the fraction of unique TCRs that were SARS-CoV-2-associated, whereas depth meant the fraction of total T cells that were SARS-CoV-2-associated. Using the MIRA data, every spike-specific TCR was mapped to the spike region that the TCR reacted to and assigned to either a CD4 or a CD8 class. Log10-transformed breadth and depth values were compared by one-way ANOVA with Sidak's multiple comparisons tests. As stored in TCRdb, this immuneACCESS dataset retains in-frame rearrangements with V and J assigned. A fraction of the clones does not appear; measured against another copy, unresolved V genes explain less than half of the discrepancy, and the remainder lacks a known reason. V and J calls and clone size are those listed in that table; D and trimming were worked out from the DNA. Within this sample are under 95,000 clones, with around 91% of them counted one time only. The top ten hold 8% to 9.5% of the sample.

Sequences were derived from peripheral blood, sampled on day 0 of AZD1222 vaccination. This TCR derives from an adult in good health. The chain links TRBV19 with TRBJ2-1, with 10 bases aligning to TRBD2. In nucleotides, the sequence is TGTGCCAGTAGTATAAGGCGCCGACTAGCGGGTGGGAACTACAATGAGCAGTTCTTC. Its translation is CASSIRRRLAGGNYNEQFF.